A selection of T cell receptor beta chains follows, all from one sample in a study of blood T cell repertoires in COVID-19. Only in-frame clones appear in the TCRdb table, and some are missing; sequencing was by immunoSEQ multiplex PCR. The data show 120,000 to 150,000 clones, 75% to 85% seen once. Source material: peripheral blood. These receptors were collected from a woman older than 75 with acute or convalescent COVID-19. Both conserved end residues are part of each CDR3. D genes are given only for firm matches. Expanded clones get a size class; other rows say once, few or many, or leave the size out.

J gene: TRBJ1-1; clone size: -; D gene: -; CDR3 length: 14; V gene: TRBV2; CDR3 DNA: TGTGCCAGCAGTGATCGGGGCCCCAGGGGTGAAGCTTTCTTT; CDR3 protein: CASSDRGPRGEAFF
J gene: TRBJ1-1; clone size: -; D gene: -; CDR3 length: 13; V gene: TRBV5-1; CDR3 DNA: TGCGCCAGCAGCTTGGAAACAGGAACTGAAGCTTTCTTT; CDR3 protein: CASSLETGTEAFF
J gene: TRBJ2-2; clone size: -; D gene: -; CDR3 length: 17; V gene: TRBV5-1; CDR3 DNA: TGCGCCAGCAGCTTGGCGACGAGGGCTGTCGACACCGGGGAGCTGTTTTTT; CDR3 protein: CASSLATRAVDTGELFF
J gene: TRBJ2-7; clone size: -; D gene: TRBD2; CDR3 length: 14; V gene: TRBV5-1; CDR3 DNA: TGCCCCACAAAAGCCGGGGGAGGGCCCTACGAGCAGTACTTC; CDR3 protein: CPTKAGGGPYEQYF
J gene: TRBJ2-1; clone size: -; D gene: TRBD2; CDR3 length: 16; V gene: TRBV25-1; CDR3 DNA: TGTGCCAGCAGCGAGAGGCGGGGGGGCTCCTACAATGAGCAGTTCTTC; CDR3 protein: CASSERRGGSYNEQFF
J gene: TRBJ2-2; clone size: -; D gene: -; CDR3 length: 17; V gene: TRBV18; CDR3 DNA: TGTGCCAGCTCACCACTCCAAATGGTCAGGGTTCCCGGGGAGCTGTTTTTT; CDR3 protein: CASSPLQMVRVPGELFF
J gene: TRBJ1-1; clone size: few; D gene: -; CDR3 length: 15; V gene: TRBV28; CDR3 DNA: TGTGCCAGCAGAAGCTACAGGGTGGAGTACACTGAAGCTTTCTTT; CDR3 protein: CASRSYRVEYTEAFF
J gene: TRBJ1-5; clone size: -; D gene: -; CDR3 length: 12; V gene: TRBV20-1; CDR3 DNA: TGCAGTGCCAGTGACAGGAATGGGCCCCAGCATTTT; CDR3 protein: CSASDRNGPQHF
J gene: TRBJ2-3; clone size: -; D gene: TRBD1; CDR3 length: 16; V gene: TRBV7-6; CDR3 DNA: TGTGCCAGCAGCTTAGGCCCCACCGGGACAGCGGATACGCAGTATTTT; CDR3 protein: CASSLGPTGTADTQYF
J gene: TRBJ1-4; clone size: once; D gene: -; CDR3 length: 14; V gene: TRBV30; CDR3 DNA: TGTGCCCTTGGGGGCCCAGGAGGTGTTGAAAAACTGTTTTTT; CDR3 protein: CALGGPGGVEKLFF
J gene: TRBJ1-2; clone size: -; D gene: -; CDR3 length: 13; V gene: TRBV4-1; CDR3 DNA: TGCGCCAGCAGCCAAGTGCGTGCTGGTGGCTACACCTTC; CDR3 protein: CASSQVRAGGYTF
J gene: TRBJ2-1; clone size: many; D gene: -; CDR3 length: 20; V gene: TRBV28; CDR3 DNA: TGTGCCAGCAGTTTGTCGTTGAGGAGGAGGGGGACTACAACTTACAATGAGCAGTTCTTC; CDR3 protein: CASSLSLRRRGTTTYNEQFF
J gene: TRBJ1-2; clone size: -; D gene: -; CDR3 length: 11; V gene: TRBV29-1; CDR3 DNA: TGCAGCGTCTACACAGGGTATGGCTACACCTTC; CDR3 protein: CSVYTGYGYTF
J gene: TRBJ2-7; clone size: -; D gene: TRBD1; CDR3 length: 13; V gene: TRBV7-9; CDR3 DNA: TGTGCCAGCAGAGGGGACAGCTCCTACGAGCAGTACTTC; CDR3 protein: CASRGDSSYEQYF
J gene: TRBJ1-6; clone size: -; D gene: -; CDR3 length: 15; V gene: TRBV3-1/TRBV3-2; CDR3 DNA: TGTGCCAGCAGCCAAGGAAGAGGGTATGGATCACCCCTCCACTTT; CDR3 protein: CASSQGRGYGSPLHF
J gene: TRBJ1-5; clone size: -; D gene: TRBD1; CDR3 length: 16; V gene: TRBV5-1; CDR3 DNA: TGCGCCAGCAGCTCCCGGGACAGCCATAGCAATCAGCCCCAGCATTTT; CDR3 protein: CASSSRDSHSNQPQHF
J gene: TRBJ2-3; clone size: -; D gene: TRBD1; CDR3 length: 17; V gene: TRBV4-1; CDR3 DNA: TGCGCCAGCAGCCAAGTACAGGGGGCGGTTTGGACAGATACGCAGTATTTT; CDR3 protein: CASSQVQGAVWTDTQYF
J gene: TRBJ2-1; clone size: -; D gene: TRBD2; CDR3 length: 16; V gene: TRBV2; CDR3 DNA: TGTGCCAGCAGTTCTCGGACTAGCGGGAGGGGGCGTGAGCAGTTCTTC; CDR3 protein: CASSSRTSGRGREQFF
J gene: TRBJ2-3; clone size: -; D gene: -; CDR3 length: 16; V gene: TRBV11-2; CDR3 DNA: TGTGCCAGCAGCCCTCTCGGGGGGCCCAACACAGATACGCAGTATTTT; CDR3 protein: CASSPLGGPNTDTQYF
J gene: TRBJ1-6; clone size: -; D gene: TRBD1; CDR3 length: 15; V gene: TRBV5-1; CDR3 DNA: TGCGCCAGCAGCTCCGGGACAGGGGGGAATTCACCCCTCCACTTT; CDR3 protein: CASSSGTGGNSPLHF